Below are 3 T cell receptor beta chains sequenced from a single sample in a study of breast tumors, draining lymph nodes, adjacent tissues. TCRdb processed the multiplex PCR reads anew with MiXCR; each CDR3 protein has one entry. The sample shows roughly 130,000 distinct CDR3 sequences, about 20% of them seen only once. The lymph nodes were axillary draining lymph nodes from breast cancer patients. The sequenced material came from axillary lymph node tissue. The receptors stem from a female donor with breast cancer. Some clones in this sample may be carry-over from other donors' samples.

This clonotype was detected many times. The rearrangement uses TRBV19 and TRBJ1-5; D is uncertain. CDR3 length: 15 amino acids. From germline, CDR1 is LNHDA and CDR2 SQIVND (reference sequence). V lost 3 bases to trimming and J lost 6 bases, with 15 bases between them. Written as DNA, the CDR3 is TGTGCCAGTAGTATGTATCCCCCTCTCCGTCAGCCCCAGCATTTT. This sequence encodes CASSMYPPLRQPQHF.

This clonotype has at least ten counts. The J gene is TRBJ1-2, the V gene TRBV6-6; TRBD1 aligns across 10 bases. This CDR3 spans 13 amino acids. Germline V gene sequence: CDR1 MNHNY, CDR2 SVGAGI (reference sequence). With 10 bases clipped from V and 7 bases from J, the junction kept 9 bases outside the gene matches. CDR3 bases: TGTGCCATCCACCGGGACAGGGGCTTTGGCTACACCTTC. It specifies CAIHRDRGFGYTF.

Comment on this clonotype: Being one base from a much bigger clone, this may be a read error. The chain joins TRBV7-3 to TRBJ2-7, with 12 bases that match TRBD2. There are 13 residues in the CDR3. The germline gives CDR1 SGHTA, CDR2 FQGTGA. V trimming: 8 bases; J trimming: 5 bases; junction bases outside the gene matches: 4. The CDR3 is CASGRTSGNEQYF. CDR3 sequence (DNA): TGTGCCAGCGGCAGGACTAGCGGGAACGAGCAGTACTTC.